This T cell receptor beta chain emerged from a study of blood T cell repertoires in COVID-19. Study-wide context: Both acute and convalescent COVID-19 samples were obtained from the United States, Italy and Spain. The analysed material was cDNA or gDNA that came from T cells, B-cell-depleted T cells, or PBMCs.

Per the authors' pipeline: Amplifying reference gene primers gave estimates of nucleated cell counts. TCRdb keeps only in-frame clones here, not all; method: immunoSEQ multiplex PCR. For V, J and clone size, that table is used; D and trimming come from the DNA. Here the sample spans tens of thousands of clones, about four fifths being singletons. This clone has only one observation. CDR3 size: 15 residues. The germline gives CDR1 SGDLS, CDR2 YYNGEE. V was clipped by 4 bases and J by 0 bases; unmatched bases: 6. The sample comprised peripheral blood. The sequence derives from a human donor in a cohort sampled during active COVID-19. The chain employs TRBV9 and TRBJ2-7, with 8 bases matching TRBD2. The CDR3 bases are TGTGCCAGCAGCCTAACTAGCGGCTCCTCCTACGAGCAGTACTTC. It translates to CASSLTSGSSYEQYF.